The 8 T cell receptor beta chains below all came from one sample that was sequenced in a study of neurological immune-mediated disorders. Via MiXCR, TCRdb re-called the 5' RACE reads, giving one row per CDR3 protein. The sample yields about 74,000 distinct CDR3 sequences, around 5.5% seen once. Sequences were obtained from PBMCs. Every receptor here comes from a man younger than 30 with multiple sclerosis.

This clonotype came up many times. The V and J genes are TRBV28 and TRBJ2-7, with a possible D match to TRBD2 (5 bases). This CDR3 spans 13 amino acids. CDR1 is MDHEN and CDR2 is SYDVKM in the germline V gene. The ends were cut back, 3 bases at V and 4 bases at J, with 10 bases in the middle. In nucleotides, the CDR3 is TGTGCCAGCAGTTTTGAGGGAACTTACGAGCAGTACTTC. It encodes CASSFEGTYEQYF.

On this clonotype: A much larger clone differs from this one at a single base, so this may be a read error. The genes are TRBV2 and TRBJ2-4; TRBD1 aligns across 7 bases. Germline CDR1 is SNHLY and CDR2 is FYNNEI. There are 13 residues in the CDR3. CDR3 sequence (DNA): TGTGCCAGCAGTGGACAGGGACAAAAAATTCAGTACTTC. It codes for CASSGQGQKIQYF.

This clonotype was seen repeatedly, ten times or more. The chain couples TRBV12-3 or TRBV12-4 to TRBJ1-2; D gene ambiguous. The CDR3 has 14 residues. V was cut by 5 bases and J by 2 bases, with 12 bases left in between. The CDR3 nucleotides are TGTGCCAGCAGTCCCGGCAGACTAAACTATGGCTACACCTTC. Translated, it gives CASSPGRLNYGYTF.

This clonotype was seen ten or more times. The chain joins TRBV9 to TRBJ2-2; no reliable D call. CDR3 length equals 14 residues. Germline V gene sequence: CDR1 SGDLS, CDR2 YYNGEE. V lost 0 bases and J lost 6, with 9 bases in between. The CDR3 nucleotides are TGTGCCAGCAGCGTAGGTGCAGAGGCCGGGGAGCTGTTTTTT. Residues: CASSVGAEAGELFF.

This clonotype showed up many times. This chain links TRBV10-3 with TRBJ2-5, with TRBD1 as a possible D gene (5 bases). The ends were cut back, 3 bases at V and 2 bases at J, with 13 bases in the middle. The CDR3 runs to 15 residues. CDR1 and CDR2 (germline): ENHRY, SYGVKD. The DNA of the CDR3 is TGTGCCATCAGTGAACGGCAGGGCGCACAAGAGACCCAGTACTTC. It specifies CAISERQGAQETQYF.

This clonotype was counted ten times or more. The V call is TRBV6-2 or TRBV6-3, the J call TRBJ2-7; D is undetermined. The CDR3 has 12 amino acids. V gave up 5 bases and J gave up 3 bases, with 8 bases separating them. CDR1 MNHEY and CDR2 SVGEGT come from the germline V gene. DNA for the CDR3: TGTGCCAGCAGTCCCGGCCGCTACGAGCAGTACTTC. Its protein is CASSPGRYEQYF.

In its sample, this clonotype was seen many times. A much larger clone is a single base away; this may be a read error. The chain uses TRBV7-7 and TRBJ1-3, with D possibly matching TRBD1 (6 bases). The germline CDR1 and CDR2 sequences are SSHAT and FNYEAQ (reference sequence). This CDR3 is built from 16 residues. This CDR3 reads CASSLGRTVSGKTIYF. CDR3 nucleotide sequence: TGTGCTAGCAGCTTAGGAAGGACAGTTTCTGGAAAAACCATATATTTT.

This clonotype has ten or more counts. This chain joins TRBV7-9 and TRBJ2-7; 7 bases align to TRBD1. The CDR3 extends over 20 amino acids. The V gene's germline CDR1 is SEHNR and CDR2 FQNEAQ (reference sequence). V lost 1 base and J lost 0; bases outside the gene matches: 18. CDR3 coding DNA: TGTGCCAGCAGCTTAGGTCTCGAAGGGGTGATGGACAGGAACTCCTACGAGCAGTACTTC. This codes for CASSLGLEGVMDRNSYEQYF.